One sample yielded the 4 T cell receptor beta chains listed below, sequenced in a study of blood T cells in healthy people across ages. A second PCR of roughly 7 to 11 cycles used a sample-barcoded 5' primer and a J-beta primer mix. MiXCR was run by TCRdb on the 5' RACE reads, yielding one entry per CDR3 protein. The data hold about 680,000 distinct CDR3 sequences, with more than 40% observed a single time. Material: blood. The source is an older woman in good health.

The CDR3 spells CASSQHGAGRANTGELFF. The CDR3 coding sequence is TGCGCCAGCAGCCAACATGGGGCGGGAAGGGCGAACACCGGGGAGCTGTTTTTT. The J gene is TRBJ2-2, the V gene TRBV4-3, with a possible D match to TRBD2 (6 bases). Germline V CDR1 and CDR2: LGHNA, YSLEER. Trimming removed 2 bases at V and 0 bases at J, with 16 bases between. CDR3 length: 18 residues.

To note about this clonotype: A much larger clone lies a single base off, so this may be a read error. The V call is TRBV12-3 or TRBV12-4, the J call TRBJ1-4; D is possibly TRBD1 (6 bases). The CDR3 spans 16 residues. Trimming shortened V by 5 bases and J by 5 bases, and 18 bases separated the two germline ends. The CDR3 reads CASSLRPGHPNEKLFF. CDR3 nucleotides: TGTGCCAGCAGTCTTAGACCGGGACATCCAAATGAAAAACTGTTTTTT.

The chain uses TRBV7-2 and TRBJ1-6; D not certain. V was pared by 1 base and J by 9 bases, with 16 bases between. CDR1 is SGHTA, CDR2 FQGNSA, per germline. This CDR3 has 16 amino acids. The CDR3 DNA is TGTGCCAGCAGCTTAGACGGGGTGACCCGGGGTTCACCCCTCCACTTT. Its translation: CASSLDGVTRGSPLHF.

The chain combines TRBV5-1 with TRBJ2-7; TRBD2 matches at 10 bases. Germline assignment: CDR1 SGHRS and CDR2 YFSETQ. The V and J ends lost 0 bases and 3 bases, in that order; junction bases with no gene match: 6. This CDR3 is built from 16 residues. The CDR3 sequence is CASSLGASGRSYEQYF. The CDR3 coding sequence is TGCGCCAGCAGCTTGGGGGCTAGCGGGAGAAGCTACGAGCAGTACTTC.